The 2 T cell receptor beta chains in this list originate from one sample, sequenced in a study of blood T cell repertoires in COVID-19. Data came from immunoSEQ multiplex PCR; TCRdb stores just in-frame clones and leaves some out. Counted here are some 250,000 clones, approximately 82% occurring once; the ten biggest clones make up roughly 3.1%. Sequenced: peripheral blood. The origin of the receptors is a woman between 18 and 29 years old with acute or convalescent COVID-19.

The genes are TRBV5-1 and TRBJ1-4; D is possibly TRBD1 (6 bases). Deletions cut 4 bases from V and 7 bases from J, with 17 bases between. CDR3 length: 15 residues. CDR1 is SGHRS, CDR2 YFSETQ, per germline. The CDR3 protein is CASSGGPGYGEKLFF. CDR3 bases: TGCGCCAGCAGCGGGGGCCCAGGGTATGGTGAAAAACTGTTTTTT.

The V and J genes are TRBV7-2 and TRBJ2-5, with 10 bases identical to TRBD2. The CDR3 is made up of 19 amino acids. Germline CDR1 SGHTA, CDR2 FQGNSA. Germline trimming cut 2 bases from V and 7 bases from J; bases unmatched to any gene: 19. As DNA, the CDR3 is TGTGCCAGCAGCTTAATGGCCAGCGGGCTAGCGGGAGAGGTCCGGACCCAGTACTTC. This gives the protein CASSLMASGLAGEVRTQYF.